The rows below give T cell receptor beta chains drawn from one sample of a study of identical twins. TCRdb itself ran the 5' RACE reads through MiXCR, one entry per CDR3 protein. The repertoire holds 1.5 million to 2 million distinct CDR3 sequences, with less than 35% as singletons. Sequenced material: cord blood. These receptors were obtained from a newborn girl in good health. Both conserved end residues are part of each CDR3. Fields, in order: J gene, V gene, clone size, D gene, CDR3 protein, CDR3 DNA. D genes are given only for firm matches. Only some rows state a clone size, as once, few, many or a class for expanded clones.

j_call: TRBJ2-7; v_call: TRBV2; clone_size: .; d_call: TRBD1; cdr3_aa: CASSEMQGVYEQYF; cdr3_nt: TGTGCCAGCAGTGAAATGCAGGGGGTCTACGAGCAGTACTTC
j_call: TRBJ1-3; v_call: TRBV7-2; clone_size: .; d_call: TRBD1; cdr3_aa: CASSLVEGQGVGNTIYF; cdr3_nt: TGTGCCAGCAGCTTAGTAGAAGGACAGGGGGTTGGAAACACCATATATTTT
j_call: TRBJ1-4; v_call: TRBV6-6; clone_size: .; d_call: TRBD1; cdr3_aa: CASSSPGTGKEKLFF; cdr3_nt: TGTGCCAGCAGTTCCCCCGGGACAGGGAAGGAAAAACTGTTTTTT
j_call: TRBJ2-5; v_call: TRBV5-6; clone_size: many; d_call: .; cdr3_aa: CASSFGATKETQYF; cdr3_nt: TGTGCCAGCAGCTTCGGGGCCACTAAAGAGACCCAGTACTTC
j_call: TRBJ2-6; v_call: TRBV6-2/TRBV6-3; clone_size: .; d_call: TRBD1; cdr3_aa: CASSSGQGLFGANVLTF; cdr3_nt: TGTGCCAGCAGTTCGGGACAGGGGCTCTTTGGGGCCAACGTCCTGACTTTC
j_call: TRBJ2-5; v_call: TRBV18; clone_size: .; d_call: .; cdr3_aa: CASPPQVYQETQYF; cdr3_nt: TGTGCCAGCCCACCACAGGTGTACCAAGAGACCCAGTACTTC
j_call: TRBJ1-2; v_call: TRBV5-1; clone_size: many; d_call: .; cdr3_aa: CASAPGPFNYGYTF; cdr3_nt: TGCGCCAGCGCACCGGGACCTTTTAACTATGGCTACACCTTC
j_call: TRBJ2-7; v_call: TRBV6-2/TRBV6-3; clone_size: few; d_call: TRBD2; cdr3_aa: CASSSGGALFNEQYF; cdr3_nt: TGTGCCAGCAGTTCGGGAGGGGCCCTCTTCAATGAGCAGTACTTC
j_call: TRBJ1-5; v_call: TRBV11-2; clone_size: .; d_call: TRBD1; cdr3_aa: CASSEGQGTTQPQHF; cdr3_nt: TGTGCCAGCAGCGAAGGACAGGGGACCACTCAGCCCCAGCATTTT
j_call: TRBJ2-2; v_call: TRBV2; clone_size: .; d_call: TRBD2; cdr3_aa: CASRGLAGGQTGELFF; cdr3_nt: TGTGCCAGCAGGGGACTAGCGGGGGGGCAGACCGGGGAGCTGTTTTTT
j_call: TRBJ1-6; v_call: TRBV20-1; clone_size: .; d_call: .; cdr3_aa: CSAAGGTYNSPLHF; cdr3_nt: TGCAGTGCTGCCGGGGGGACGTATAATTCACCCCTCCACTTT
j_call: TRBJ2-7; v_call: TRBV3-1; clone_size: many; d_call: .; cdr3_aa: CASSPSGGAYNEQYF; cdr3_nt: TGTGCCAGCAGTCCAAGCGGTGGAGCCTACAATGAGCAGTACTTC
j_call: TRBJ2-7; v_call: TRBV20-1; clone_size: few; d_call: TRBD2; cdr3_aa: CSARDRLAGGGFSYEQYF; cdr3_nt: TGCAGTGCTAGAGACCGCCTAGCGGGGGGGGGCTTCTCCTACGAGCAGTACTTC
j_call: TRBJ2-1; v_call: TRBV5-1; clone_size: .; d_call: TRBD2; cdr3_aa: CASSYPTSGRAEQFF; cdr3_nt: TGCGCCAGCAGCTACCCGACTAGCGGGAGGGCTGAGCAGTTCTTC
j_call: TRBJ1-2; v_call: TRBV12-5; clone_size: .; d_call: TRBD1; cdr3_aa: CASGLVQIDRVVYGYTF; cdr3_nt: TGTGCTAGTGGTTTGGTACAGATTGACAGGGTGGTCTATGGCTACACCTTC
j_call: TRBJ2-1; v_call: TRBV10-3; clone_size: .; d_call: .; cdr3_aa: CAISEFPTLVGSVLYNEQFF; cdr3_nt: TGTGCCATCAGTGAGTTCCCTACGCTGGTGGGTTCCGTTCTATACAATGAGCAGTTCTTC
j_call: TRBJ2-1; v_call: TRBV10-3; clone_size: few; d_call: TRBD2; cdr3_aa: CAISESGRLAAYNEQFF; cdr3_nt: TGTGCCATCAGTGAGTCTGGGCGGCTAGCGGCCTACAATGAGCAGTTCTTC
j_call: TRBJ1-2; v_call: TRBV12-3/TRBV12-4; clone_size: once; d_call: TRBD1; cdr3_aa: CASRRTGRGGYTF; cdr3_nt: TGTGCCAGCAGGAGGACAGGGAGAGGAGGCTACACCTTC
j_call: TRBJ1-1; v_call: TRBV20-1; clone_size: few; d_call: .; cdr3_aa: CSASNPSEAFF; cdr3_nt: TGCAGTGCTTCGAACCCTAGCGAAGCTTTCTTT
j_call: TRBJ2-2; v_call: TRBV10-3; clone_size: .; d_call: .; cdr3_aa: CAIRGSVNTGELFF; cdr3_nt: TGTGCCATCAGGGGTAGCGTTAACACCGGGGAGCTGTTTTTT
j_call: TRBJ2-1; v_call: TRBV9; clone_size: few; d_call: TRBD2; cdr3_aa: CASSIQAGGNEQFF; cdr3_nt: TGTGCCAGCAGCATACAGGCGGGGGGGAATGAGCAGTTCTTC
j_call: TRBJ2-3; v_call: TRBV20-1; clone_size: .; d_call: .; cdr3_aa: CSATARLGTDTQYF; cdr3_nt: TGCAGTGCCACTGCGCGACTAGGCACAGATACGCAGTATTTT
j_call: TRBJ2-3; v_call: TRBV10-3; clone_size: .; d_call: TRBD1; cdr3_aa: CAISDPGQGTDTLYF; cdr3_nt: TGTGCCATCAGTGACCCGGGACAGGGCACAGATACGCTGTATTTT
j_call: TRBJ2-5; v_call: TRBV12-3/TRBV12-4; clone_size: .; d_call: .; cdr3_aa: CASRSPGFQETQYF; cdr3_nt: TGTGCCAGCAGGTCGCCGGGATTCCAAGAGACCCAGTACTTC
j_call: TRBJ2-7; v_call: TRBV27; clone_size: .; d_call: .; cdr3_aa: CASGVPKDEQYF; cdr3_nt: TGTGCCAGCGGGGTCCCCAAGGACGAGCAGTACTTC
j_call: TRBJ1-2; v_call: TRBV28; clone_size: few; d_call: .; cdr3_aa: CASSYGQYYGYTF; cdr3_nt: TGTGCCAGCAGTTATGGACAATACTATGGCTACACCTTC
j_call: TRBJ1-5; v_call: TRBV5-1; clone_size: .; d_call: TRBD1; cdr3_aa: CASSLSGTGGSNQPQHF; cdr3_nt: TGCGCCAGCAGCTTGTCCGGGACAGGGGGCAGCAATCAGCCCCAGCATTTT
j_call: TRBJ1-2; v_call: TRBV20-1; clone_size: .; d_call: TRBD1; cdr3_aa: CSATGGAVNYGYTF; cdr3_nt: TGCAGTGCGACAGGGGGCGCAGTAAACTATGGCTACACCTTC
j_call: TRBJ2-3; v_call: TRBV5-1; clone_size: .; d_call: TRBD2; cdr3_aa: CASSTWTSGDTQYF; cdr3_nt: TGCGCCAGCAGCACCTGGACTAGCGGAGATACGCAGTATTTT
j_call: TRBJ2-7; v_call: TRBV20-1; clone_size: .; d_call: TRBD1; cdr3_aa: CSARRDRAEQYF; cdr3_nt: TGCAGTGCTAGACGAGACAGGGCCGAGCAGTACTTC
j_call: TRBJ2-5; v_call: TRBV29-1; clone_size: .; d_call: TRBD2; cdr3_aa: CSVGASGRETQYF; cdr3_nt: TGCAGCGTTGGTGCTAGCGGGCGCGAGACCCAGTACTTC
j_call: TRBJ2-1; v_call: TRBV5-4; clone_size: .; d_call: TRBD2; cdr3_aa: CASSWRGGFYNEQFF; cdr3_nt: TGTGCCAGCAGCTGGCGGGGGGGCTTCTACAATGAGCAGTTCTTC
j_call: TRBJ1-6; v_call: TRBV6-2/TRBV6-3; clone_size: .; d_call: TRBD1; cdr3_aa: CASRQQGFGSPLHF; cdr3_nt: TGTGCCAGCAGACAACAGGGGTTTGGTTCACCCCTCCACTTT
j_call: TRBJ1-4; v_call: TRBV30; clone_size: .; d_call: .; cdr3_aa: CAWSVVETRLFF; cdr3_nt: TGTGCCTGGAGTGTAGTAGAGACACGGCTGTTTTTT
j_call: TRBJ2-7; v_call: TRBV18; clone_size: .; d_call: .; cdr3_aa: CASSPKDISYEQYF; cdr3_nt: TGTGCCAGCTCACCAAAGGACATCTCCTACGAGCAGTACTTC
j_call: TRBJ2-7; v_call: TRBV5-5; clone_size: few; d_call: .; cdr3_aa: CASSLGGYLSYEQYF; cdr3_nt: TGTGCCAGCAGCTTGGGCGGCTACCTCTCCTACGAGCAGTACTTC
j_call: TRBJ2-1; v_call: TRBV5-1; clone_size: .; d_call: .; cdr3_aa: CASSFSPLTTDTQFF; cdr3_nt: TGCGCCAGCAGCTTTTCTCCGCTGACCACAGATACGCAGTTCTTC